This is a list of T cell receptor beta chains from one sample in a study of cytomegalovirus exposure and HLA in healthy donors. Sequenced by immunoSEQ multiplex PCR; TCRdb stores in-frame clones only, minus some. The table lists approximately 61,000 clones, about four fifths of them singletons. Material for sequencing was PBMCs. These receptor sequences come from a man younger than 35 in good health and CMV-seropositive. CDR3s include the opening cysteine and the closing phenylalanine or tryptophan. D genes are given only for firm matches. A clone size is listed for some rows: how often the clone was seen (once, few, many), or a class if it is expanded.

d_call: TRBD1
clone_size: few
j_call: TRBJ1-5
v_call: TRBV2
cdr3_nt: TGTGCCAGCAGTGGCCAGGGGGCGCGGGATCAGCCCCAGCATTTT
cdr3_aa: CASSGQGARDQPQHF

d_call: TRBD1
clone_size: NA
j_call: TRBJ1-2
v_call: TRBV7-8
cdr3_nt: TGTGCCAGCAGCTTATCGGGACAGGGGTTGAACTATGGCTACACCTTC
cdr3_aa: CASSLSGQGLNYGYTF

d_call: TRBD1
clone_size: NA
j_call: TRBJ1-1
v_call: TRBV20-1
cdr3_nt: TGCAGTGCCCCACAGGGGGCTGAAGCTTTCTTT
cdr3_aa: CSAPQGAEAFF

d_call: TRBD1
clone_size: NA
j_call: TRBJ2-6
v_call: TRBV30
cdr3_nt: TGTGCCTGGAGCGCTTCTGCCGTTTTAGGGGGCACTGGGGCCAACGTCCTGACTTTC
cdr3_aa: CAWSASAVLGGTGANVLTF

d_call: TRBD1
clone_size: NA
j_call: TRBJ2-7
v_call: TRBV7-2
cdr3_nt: TGTGCCAGCAGCCAGACCGGACAGGGGGCTATCGAGCAGTACTTC
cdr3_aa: CASSQTGQGAIEQYF

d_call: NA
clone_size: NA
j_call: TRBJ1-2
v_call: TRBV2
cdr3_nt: TGTGCCAGCAGTGAAAGCGCCAACTATGGCTACACCTTC
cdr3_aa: CASSESANYGYTF

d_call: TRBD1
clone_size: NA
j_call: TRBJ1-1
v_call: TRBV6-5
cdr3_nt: TGTGCCAGCAGTTACTACAGGGGTAGTGAAGCTTTCTTT
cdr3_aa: CASSYYRGSEAFF

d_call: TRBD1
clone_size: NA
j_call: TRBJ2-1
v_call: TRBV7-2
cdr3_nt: TGTGCCAGCAGCCGGGACAGGGGGCAAAATGAGCAGTTCTTC
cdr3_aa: CASSRDRGQNEQFF

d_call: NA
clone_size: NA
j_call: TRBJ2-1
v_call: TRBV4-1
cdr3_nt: TGCGCCAGCAGCCAAGCGACTATAGAGGATGAGCAGTTCTTC
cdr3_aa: CASSQATIEDEQFF

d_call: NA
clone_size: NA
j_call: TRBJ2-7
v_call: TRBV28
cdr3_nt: TGTGCCAGCTACTCGGCCGCCGGAGCATCCTACGAGCAGTACTTC
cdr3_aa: CASYSAAGASYEQYF

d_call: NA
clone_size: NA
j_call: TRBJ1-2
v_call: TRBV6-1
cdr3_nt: TGTGCCAGCAAAGAGGGGGGGGGCTACACCTTC
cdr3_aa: CASKEGGGYTF

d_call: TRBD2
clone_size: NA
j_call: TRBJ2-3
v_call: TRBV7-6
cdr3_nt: TGTGCCAGCAGCTTAGCGAGTGGGACGGGGGGTACGCAGTATTTT
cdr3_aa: CASSLASGTGGTQYF

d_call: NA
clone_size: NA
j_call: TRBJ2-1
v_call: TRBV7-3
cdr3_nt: TGTGCCAGCAGCTTCCAGGGTTACAATGAGCAGTTCTTC
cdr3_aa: CASSFQGYNEQFF

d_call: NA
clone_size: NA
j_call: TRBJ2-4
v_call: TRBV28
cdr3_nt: TGTGCCAGCAGTTTATATGGGGGCACTGGAGACATTCAGTACTTC
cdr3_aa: CASSLYGGTGDIQYF

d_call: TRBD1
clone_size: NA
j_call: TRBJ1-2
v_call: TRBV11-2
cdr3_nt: TGTGCCAGCAGCCCCGGGACAGGGGGGATAGGCGGCTACACCTTC
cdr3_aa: CASSPGTGGIGGYTF

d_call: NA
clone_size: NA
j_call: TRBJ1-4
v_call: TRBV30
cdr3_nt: TGTGCCTGGAGTCCCAATATAGCAACTAATGAAAAACTGTTTTTT
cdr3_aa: CAWSPNIATNEKLFF

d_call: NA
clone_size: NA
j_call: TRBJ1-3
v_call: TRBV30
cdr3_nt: TGTGCCTGGAGCCGCGGACAGTCCGGAAACACCATATATTTT
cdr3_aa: CAWSRGQSGNTIYF

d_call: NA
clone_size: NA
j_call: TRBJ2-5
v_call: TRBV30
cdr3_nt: TGTGCCTGGAGTGTAAGAGGAGAGACCCAGTACTTC
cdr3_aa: CAWSVRGETQYF

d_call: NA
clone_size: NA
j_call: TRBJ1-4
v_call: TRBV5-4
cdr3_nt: TGTGCCAGCAGCTTAGGGATCGCAGACTATAATGAAAAACTGTTTTTT
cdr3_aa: CASSLGIADYNEKLFF

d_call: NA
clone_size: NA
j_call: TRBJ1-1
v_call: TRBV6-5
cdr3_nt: TGTGCCAGCAGTTACGGGCAGGGAACTGAAGCTTTCTTT
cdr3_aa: CASSYGQGTEAFF

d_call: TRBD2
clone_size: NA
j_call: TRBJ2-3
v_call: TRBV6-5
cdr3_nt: TGTGCCAGCAGACGACTAGCGGGTGAGCAGTATTTT
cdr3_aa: CASRRLAGEQYF

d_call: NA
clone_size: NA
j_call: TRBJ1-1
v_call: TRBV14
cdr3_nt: TGTGCCAGCAGCTTCCGGACAGACGTGAACACTGAAGCTTTCTTT
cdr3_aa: CASSFRTDVNTEAFF

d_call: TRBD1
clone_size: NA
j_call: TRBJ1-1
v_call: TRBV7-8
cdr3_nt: TGTGCCAGCAGCCGGACAGGGAGCACTGAAGCTTTCTTT
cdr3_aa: CASSRTGSTEAFF

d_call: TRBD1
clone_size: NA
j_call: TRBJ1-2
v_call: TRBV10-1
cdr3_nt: TGCGCCAGCAGTGAGTCTAATGGACAGGGACACGGCTACACCTTC
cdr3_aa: CASSESNGQGHGYTF

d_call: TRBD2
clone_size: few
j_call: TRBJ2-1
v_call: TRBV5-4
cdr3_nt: TGTGCCAGCAGCTTCCCTTCTAGCGGGGGTCGGGATGAGCAGTTCTTC
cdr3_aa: CASSFPSSGGRDEQFF

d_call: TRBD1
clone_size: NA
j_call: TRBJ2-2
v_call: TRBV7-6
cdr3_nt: TGTGCCAGCAGCCCGGGACAGGGGATCACCGGGGAGCTGTTTTTT
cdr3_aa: CASSPGQGITGELFF

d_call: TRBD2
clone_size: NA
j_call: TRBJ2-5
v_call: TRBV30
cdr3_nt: TGTGCCTGGACCCCAGCGGGGGGCTCGGGGACCCAGTACTTC
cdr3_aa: CAWTPAGGSGTQYF

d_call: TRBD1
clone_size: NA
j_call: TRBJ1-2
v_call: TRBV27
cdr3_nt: TGTGCCAGCAGTACCGGGACAGCTTATGGCTACACCTTC
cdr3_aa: CASSTGTAYGYTF

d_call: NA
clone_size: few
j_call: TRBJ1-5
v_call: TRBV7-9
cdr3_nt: TGTGCCAGCAGCACCCCCGAGGGGGATCAGCCCCAGCATTTT
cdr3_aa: CASSTPEGDQPQHF

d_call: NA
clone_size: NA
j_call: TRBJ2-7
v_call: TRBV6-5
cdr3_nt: TGTGCCAGCAGTTACTTACAGGCGGTCGAGCAGTACTTC
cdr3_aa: CASSYLQAVEQYF

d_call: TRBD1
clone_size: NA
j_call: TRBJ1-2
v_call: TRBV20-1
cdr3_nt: TGCAGTGCTAGGGGACAGGGGGCGAACACCTTC
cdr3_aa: CSARGQGANTF

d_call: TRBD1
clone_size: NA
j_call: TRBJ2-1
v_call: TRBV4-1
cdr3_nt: TGCGCCAGCAGCCCCGACAGGGCTTACAATGAGCAGTTCTTC
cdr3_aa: CASSPDRAYNEQFF

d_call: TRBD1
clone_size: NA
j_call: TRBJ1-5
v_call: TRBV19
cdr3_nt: TGTGCCACCGCGACAGGGGCAGAGCAGCCCCAGCATTTT
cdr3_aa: CATATGAEQPQHF

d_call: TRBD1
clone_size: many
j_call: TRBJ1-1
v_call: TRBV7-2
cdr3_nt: TGTGCCAGCAGCTCTCAGGGGGACACTGAAGCTTTCTTT
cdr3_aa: CASSSQGDTEAFF

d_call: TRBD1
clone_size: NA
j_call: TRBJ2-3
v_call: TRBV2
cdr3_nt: TGTGCCAGCGGCGACAGGGTGGGCACAGATACGCAGTATTTT
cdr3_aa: CASGDRVGTDTQYF

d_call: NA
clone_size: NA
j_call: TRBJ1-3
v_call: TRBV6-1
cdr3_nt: TGTGCCAGCAGCCCCGCGAGATCTGGAAACACCATATATTTT
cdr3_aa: CASSPARSGNTIYF

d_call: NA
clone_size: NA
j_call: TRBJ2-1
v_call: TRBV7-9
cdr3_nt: TGTGCCAGCAGCTTCTTGGCGGGGGCCGACAATGAGCAGTTCTTC
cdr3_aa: CASSFLAGADNEQFF

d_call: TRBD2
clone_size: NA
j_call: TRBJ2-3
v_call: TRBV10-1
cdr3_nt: TGCGCCAGCAGTGAGGCCCTAGCGGGGGGCACAGATACGCAGTATTTT
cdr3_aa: CASSEALAGGTDTQYF

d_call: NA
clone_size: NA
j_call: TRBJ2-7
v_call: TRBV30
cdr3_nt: TGTGCCTGGGAGACAGGGACTTACGAGCAGTACTTC
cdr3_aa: CAWETGTYEQYF

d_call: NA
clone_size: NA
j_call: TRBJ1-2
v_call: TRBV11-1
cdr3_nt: TGTGCCAGCAGCCCGGACTACGCTAACTATGGCTACACCTTC
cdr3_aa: CASSPDYANYGYTF